This TCR beta chain was retrieved from a study of post-analysis software for immune sequencing data (dated by TCRdb to between 2015 and 2016). For the wider study: The recorded disease courses included relapsing-remitting, secondary progressive and progressive-relapsing multiple sclerosis, and some patients had no subtype annotation. The patient repertoires were compared against some twelve previously published healthy control repertoires obtained from donors aged 6 to 25 years. A subset of samples was prepared in parallel using single-end sample barcoding, then pooled and co-amplified after Illumina adapter ligation.

The CDR3, cysteine through phenylalanine, is 18 amino acids long. Only the CDR3 DNA is retained, 54 bases long and in frame from the first base. V ends up 4 bases short and J 2 bases short, with an unmatched junction base count of 15. The germline V gene sets CDR1 to SGHTA and CDR2 to FQGTGA. Paper-wide results and their limitations: Multiple sclerosis patients had significantly lower normalized Chao1 diversity than controls, a result that suggests substantial peripheral T-cell clonal expansion. Strong co-clustering of samples prepared in the same batch was shown by direct clustering with F measure, prompting a batch-effect correction. The control group was slightly older than the multiple sclerosis patient group. A few TRBV segments, including TRBV5-6, TRBV5-1 and TRBV20-1, were significantly more frequent in patients than controls.

About this clonotype itself: Its antigen is currently not known. Per-base qualities were not stored, and no clone one base away is much larger.

TCR beta repertoires were profiled from peripheral blood of approximately 13 young patients with multiple sclerosis to demonstrate the VDJtools post-analysis software. The multiple sclerosis patients were children and adolescents between roughly 6 and 16 years of age. Library prep was done by PCR. The sequencer was an Illumina HiSeq 2500. To reduce PCR and sequencing biases, unique molecular identifiers were incorporated into the TCR beta cDNA libraries. Per 1 to 10 million input T cells, some 500,000 cDNA molecules were obtained, such that each molecule approximated one T cell. The patient libraries were prepared and sequenced using the same protocol as the earlier healthy control dataset. Samples belonging to the same batch were prepared together, multiplexed and sequenced on a shared HiSeq lane. The source study handled its data this way. Raw barcoded reads were processed with MIGEC, discarding single-read molecular identifier groups before consensus assembly and CDR3 extraction. VDJtools was used for post-analysis of the clonotype tables, with diversity normalized by down-sampling every dataset to the smallest sample size. Repertoire overlap clustering matched CDR3 amino acid but not nucleotide sequences to correct batch-related cross-sample contamination. TCRdb itself trimmed the public reads at Q25 with fastp, ran MiXCR and retained productive beta chains. Merged by CDR3 protein, the rows form single entries marked with the most common genes and DNA. V and J calls and clone size were set by TCRdb, not the authors. For this sample there are around 440,000 distinct CDR3 sequences; roughly 45% appear just once. Of the sample, 12% falls within the top ten clones.

This receptor was identified in a girl aged 10-17 years with multiple sclerosis. Sequenced input: blood. The chain joins TRBV7-3 to TRBJ2-3; TRBD1 agrees with 7 junctional bases. The CDR3 corresponds to CASSSNRPDRTFTDTQYF. Here is the DNA: TGTGCCAGCAGCTCCAACCGCCCGGACAGGACTTTCACAGATACGCAGTATTTT. Here the CDR3 is joined to the reference TRBV7-3 and TRBJ2-3 genes, and the full variable domain is: GAGVSQTPSNKVTEKGKYVELRCDPISGHTALYWYRQSLGQGPEFLIYFQGTGAADDSGLPNDRFFAVRPEGSVSTLKIQRTERGDSAVYLCASSSNRPDRTFTDTQYFGPGTRLTVL.